This T cell receptor (beta chain) was captured in a study of CD8+ T cells in alopecia areata. As for treatment: oral pan-JAK inhibitor, 5-10 mg twice daily. With 1 base removed from V and 8 bases from J, the gap between germline ends came to 13 bases. Looked up from germline, CDR1 is SGHTA and CDR2 is FQGNSA. CDR3 length: 14 residues. This clone was seen only a few times. Extracted RNA was reverse transcribed, and the resulting cDNA served as sequencing template. Produced via immunoSEQ multiplex PCR; TCRdb's table is partial and in-frame only. The data show hundreds of thousands of clones, approximately 72% seen once.

Here the sequenced sample was CD4+ T cells sorted from blood, taken at approximately week 42, from a patient treated with tofacitinib. V usage is TRBV7-2 and J usage is TRBJ2-3; D possibly corresponds to TRBD2 (6 bases). This receptor was identified in a human donor with alopecia areata. CDR3 amino acids: CASSLGSAGSTQYF. CDR3 in DNA: TGTGCCAGCAGCTTAGGATCTGCGGGGTCTACGCAGTATTTT.